Reported below is one T cell receptor (beta chain). No antigen is known for it. The PCR made use of 60 Vbeta and 13 Jbeta primers. Original data processing: About 83 million unique TCR beta chains, 9.5 million to 14 million shared, were counted in a later analysis. Only in-frame clones appear in the TCRdb table, and some are missing; sequencing was by immunoSEQ multiplex PCR. The V and J calls and the clone size are those of that table, but D and trimming were determined from the DNA. The sample has more than 140,000 clones; 82% are singletons. This record comes from a study of cytomegalovirus exposure and HLA in healthy donors. This CDR3 region has 14 residues. V was trimmed by 3 bases and J by 0 bases, leaving 6 bases between them. CDR1 and CDR2 from the germline V gene are SNHLY and FYNNEI. Study observations and caveats: Some TCR beta chains (more than 150 of them) were listed as cytomegalovirus-associated. Immune exposure was documented only through CMV serostatus. A missense variant in DCLRE1C was later tied to TCR beta V- and J-gene trimming.

V gene TRBV2 combines with J gene TRBJ1-5, with D hard to call. The sequence came from a man between 18 and 35 years old in good health and CMV-seropositive. Source material: PBMCs. The chain's CDR3 is CASSDSYSNQPQHF. In DNA, the CDR3 is TGTGCCAGCAGTGACAGTTATAGCAATCAGCCCCAGCATTTT.